Here is one T cell receptor (beta chain) with its context. Some clones are missing from TCRdb's copy, which holds only in-frame ones; the method was immunoSEQ multiplex PCR. Of approximately 270,000 clones in the sample, over 75% were seen once. This entry belongs to a study of blood T cell repertoires in COVID-19. Sequenced sample: PBMCs or T cells enriched from blood (not recorded which). This clonotype originated in a woman aged 50 to 60 who had recovered from COVID-19.

CDR3 bases: TGCGCCAGCAGGCTCCTAGCGGTGTTATCATACTCTGTTCAAGGGGCCAACGTCCTGACTTTC. It is translated as CASRLLAVLSYSVQGANVLTF. The V call is TRBV23-1, the J call TRBJ2-6, with 7 bases fitting TRBD2. TRBV23-1 is designated an ORF whose function remains uncertain. V was clipped by 6 bases and J by 4 bases; unmatched bases: 24. This CDR3 has 21 amino acids.